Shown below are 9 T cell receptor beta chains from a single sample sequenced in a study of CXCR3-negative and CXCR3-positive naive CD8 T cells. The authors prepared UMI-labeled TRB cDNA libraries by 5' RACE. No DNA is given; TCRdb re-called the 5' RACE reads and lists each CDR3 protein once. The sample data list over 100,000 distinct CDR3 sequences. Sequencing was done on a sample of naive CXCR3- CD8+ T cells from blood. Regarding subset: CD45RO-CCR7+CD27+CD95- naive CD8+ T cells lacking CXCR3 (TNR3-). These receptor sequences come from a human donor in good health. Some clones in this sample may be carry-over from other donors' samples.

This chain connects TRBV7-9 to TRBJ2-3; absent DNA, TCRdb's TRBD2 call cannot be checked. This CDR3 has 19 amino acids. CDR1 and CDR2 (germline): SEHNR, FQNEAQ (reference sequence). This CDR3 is CASSLVLRTSGGGRNTQYF. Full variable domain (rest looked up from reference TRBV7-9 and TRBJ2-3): DTGVSQNPRHKITKRGQNVTFRCDPISEHNRLYWYRQTLGQGPEFLTYFQNEAQLEKSRLLSDRFSAERPKGSFSTLEIQRTEQGDSAMYLCASSLVLRTSGGGRNTQYFGPGTRLTVL.

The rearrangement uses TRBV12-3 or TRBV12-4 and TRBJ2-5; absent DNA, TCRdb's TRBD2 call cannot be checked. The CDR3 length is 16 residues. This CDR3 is CASSKRTSGPQGTQYF.

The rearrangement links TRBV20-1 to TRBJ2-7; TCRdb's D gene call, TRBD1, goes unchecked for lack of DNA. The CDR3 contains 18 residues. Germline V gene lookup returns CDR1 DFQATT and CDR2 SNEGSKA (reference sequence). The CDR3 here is CSARDPTTQGAFSYEQYF.

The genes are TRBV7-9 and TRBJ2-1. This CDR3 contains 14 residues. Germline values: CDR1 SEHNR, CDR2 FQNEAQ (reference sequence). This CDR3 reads CASSPAIAYNEQFF.

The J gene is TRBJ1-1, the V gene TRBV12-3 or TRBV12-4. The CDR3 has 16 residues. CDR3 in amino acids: CASQLTMGIGDTEAFF.

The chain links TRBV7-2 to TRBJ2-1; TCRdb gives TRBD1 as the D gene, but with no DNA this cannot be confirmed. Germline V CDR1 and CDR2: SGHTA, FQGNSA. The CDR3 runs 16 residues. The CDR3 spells CASSLVGGLSYNEQFF.

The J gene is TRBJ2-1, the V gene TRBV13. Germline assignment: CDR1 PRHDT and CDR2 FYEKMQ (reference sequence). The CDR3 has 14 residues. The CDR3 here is CASSLPTENNEQFF.

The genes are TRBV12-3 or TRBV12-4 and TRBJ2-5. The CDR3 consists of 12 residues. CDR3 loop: CASSLVDETQYF.

The CDR3 region is CSVEARRGFYEQYF. V is TRBV29-1 and J is TRBJ2-7; the D gene TCRdb calls, TRBD1, cannot be checked with no DNA. The CDR3 contains 14 residues. Germline V CDR1 and CDR2: SQVTM, ANQGSEA.